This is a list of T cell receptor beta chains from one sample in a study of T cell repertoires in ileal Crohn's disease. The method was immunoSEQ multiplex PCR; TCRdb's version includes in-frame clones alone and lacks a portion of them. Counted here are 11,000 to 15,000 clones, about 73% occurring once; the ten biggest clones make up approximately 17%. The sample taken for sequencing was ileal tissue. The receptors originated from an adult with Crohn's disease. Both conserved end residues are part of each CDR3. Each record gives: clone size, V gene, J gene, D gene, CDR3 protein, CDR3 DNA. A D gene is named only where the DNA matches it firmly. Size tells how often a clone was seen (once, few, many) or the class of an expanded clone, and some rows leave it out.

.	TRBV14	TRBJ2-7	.	CASSQVGSRSYEQYF	TGTGCCAGCAGCCAAGTTGGCAGTCGCTCCTACGAGCAGTACTTC
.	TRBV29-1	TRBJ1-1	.	CSVEDSAEAFF	TGCAGCGTTGAAGATTCAGCTGAAGCTTTCTTT
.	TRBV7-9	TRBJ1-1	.	CASSLFDTEAFF	TGTGCCAGCAGCCTTTTCGACACTGAAGCTTTCTTT
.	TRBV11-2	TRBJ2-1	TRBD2	CASSFLLAGNEQFF	TGTGCCAGCAGCTTCCTCTTAGCGGGAAATGAGCAGTTCTTC
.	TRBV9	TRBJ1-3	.	CASSPGGLGNTIYF	TGTGCCAGCAGCCCGGGAGGACTCGGAAACACCATATATTTT
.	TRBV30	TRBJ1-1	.	CAWIWRGRRDTEAFF	TGTGCCTGGATATGGCGGGGGCGCAGGGACACTGAAGCTTTCTTT
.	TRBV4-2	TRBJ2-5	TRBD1	CASSRAGTGGQETQYF	TGTGCCAGCAGCCGCGCCGGGACAGGGGGCCAAGAGACCCAGTACTTC
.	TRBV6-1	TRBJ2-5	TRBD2	CASRETSGLGTQYF	TGTGCCAGCAGGGAGACTAGCGGACTGGGGACCCAGTACTTC
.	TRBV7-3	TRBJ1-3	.	CASSSGTPSSGNTIYF	TGTGCCAGCAGCTCCGGGACTCCCAGCTCTGGAAACACCATATATTTT
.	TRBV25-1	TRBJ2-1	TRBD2	CASSEKGTTSSYNEQFF	TGTGCCAGCAGTGAAAAGGGGACTACGAGCTCCTACAATGAGCAGTTCTTC
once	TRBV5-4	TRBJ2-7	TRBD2	CASSLRTSGIHEQYF	TGTGCCAGCAGCTTACGGACTAGCGGGATACACGAGCAGTACTTC
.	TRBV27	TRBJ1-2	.	CASSSSQFPGYTF	TGTGCCAGCAGTTCGTCGCAGTTTCCTGGCTACACCTTC
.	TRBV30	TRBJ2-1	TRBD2	CAWSVPSGGYNEQFF	TGTGCCTGGAGTGTACCATCGGGAGGCTACAATGAGCAGTTCTTC
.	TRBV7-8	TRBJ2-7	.	CASSLAAWSYEQYF	TGTGCCAGCAGCTTAGCGGCTTGGTCCTACGAGCAGTACTTC
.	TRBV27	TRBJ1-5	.	CASSPWGRGQPQHF	TGTGCCAGCAGTCCTTGGGGGAGGGGTCAGCCCCAGCATTTT